The 22 T cell receptor beta chains below all came from one sample that was sequenced in a study of cytomegalovirus exposure and HLA in healthy donors. In the PCR, 60 Vbeta and 13 Jbeta primers were used. Libraries were prepared by immunoSEQ multiplex PCR; TCRdb keeps only in-frame clonotypes and omits some of them. In the table there are roughly 100,000 clones, 65% to 80% of which are singletons. The sequencing sample was made of PBMCs. The receptors come from a woman between 40 and 50 years old in good health and CMV-seronegative.

This clone appeared a few times. The rearrangement links TRBV29-1 to TRBJ2-5, with 11 bases matching TRBD1. V shed 6 bases, J shed 5 bases, and the junction held 8 bases outside the gene matches. The CDR3 spans 14 residues. Germline CDR1 reads SQVTM; CDR2 reads ANQGSEA. CDR3 DNA: TGCAGCGTCCGGGACAGGGGGGAATATGAGACCCAGTACTTC. Translating it yields CSVRDRGEYETQYF.

The chain couples TRBV7-2 to TRBJ1-6; 12 bases are shared with TRBD1. J was trimmed by 15 bases and V by 2 bases; bases with no gene match: 11. The germline V gene has CDR1 SGHTA and CDR2 FQGNSA. The CDR3 spans 16 residues. In DNA, the CDR3 is TGTGCCAGCAGCTTAACCTACTCCGGGACAGGGGGCCTCCTCCACTTT. This codes for CASSLTYSGTGGLLHF.

CDR3 DNA sequence: TGCGCCAGCAGTGCGAACAGGGCGGGCACCGGGGAGCTGTTTTTT. Its protein product is CASSANRAGTGELFF. The J gene is TRBJ2-2, the V gene TRBV10-1, with a weak D call TRBD1 (6 bases). V lost 4 bases to trimming and J lost 4 bases, with 13 bases between them. The CDR3 sequence is 15 residues long. Germline V gene lookup returns CDR1 WNHNN and CDR2 SYGVQD (reference sequence).

This clone has just one count. V gene TRBV28 combines with J gene TRBJ1-4; 7 nucleotides agree with TRBD1. V was clipped by 5 bases and J by 2 bases; unmatched bases: 2. Germline lookup yields CDR1 MDHEN and CDR2 SYDVKM. The CDR3 loop spans 14 amino acids. The CDR3 nucleotides read TGTGCCAGCAGTGCGGGACAGACTAATGAAAAACTGTTTTTT. This encodes CASSAGQTNEKLFF.

This chain joins TRBV29-1 and TRBJ1-1; no clear D gene. V shed 0 bases and J shed 0 bases, with 11 bases lying between them. The CDR3 is made up of 15 amino acids. Per the germline V gene, CDR1 is SQVTM and CDR2 is ANQGSEA. CDR3 sequence: CSVEEYETVNTEAFF. Here the CDR3 DNA reads TGCAGCGTTGAAGAATACGAGACTGTGAACACTGAAGCTTTCTTT.

The CDR3 coding sequence is TGTGCCAGCAGCTTAGAAGCGGGCAGGGGGGTTGGGTACGAGCAGTACTTC. Amino acids: CASSLEAGRGVGYEQYF. The chain is built from TRBV7-2 and TRBJ2-7; possible D gene TRBD1, 7 bases. This CDR3 is 17 amino acids long. Germline V CDR1 and CDR2: SGHTA, FQGNSA. V was shortened by 1 base and J by 4 bases, with 20 bases between the two germline ends.

This chain connects TRBV2 to TRBJ2-3, with D tentatively TRBD1 (6 bases). CDR3 length equals 12 residues. V shed 10 bases and J shed 0 bases, with 8 bases lying between them. Germline assignment: CDR1 SNHLY and CDR2 FYNNEI. CDR3 protein: CAKGGSTDTQYF. Written as DNA, the CDR3 is TGTGCCAAAGGGGGTAGCACAGATACGCAGTATTTT.

The J gene is TRBJ1-3, the V gene TRBV7-2; no reliable D call. V lost 4 bases and J 0 bases, leaving 13 bases between the germline ends. The CDR3 has 16 amino acids. In germline, CDR1 is SGHTA, CDR2 FQGNSA. In DNA, the CDR3 is TGTGCCAGCAGCTACCAAGGCGGAAGCTCTGGAAACACCATATATTTT. It is translated as CASSYQGGSSGNTIYF.

The V gene is TRBV7-9, the J gene TRBJ2-3, with 10 bases identical to TRBD2. This CDR3 contains 19 residues. The V gene end was trimmed by 0 bases and the J gene end by 2 bases; junction bases not matched to a gene: 11. Germline V gene sequence: CDR1 SEHNR, CDR2 FQNEAQ (reference sequence). This CDR3 reads CASSLAHEGLAVYTDTQYF. In DNA, the CDR3 is TGTGCCAGCAGCTTAGCCCACGAAGGACTAGCGGTTTACACAGATACGCAGTATTTT.

This chain uses TRBV5-6 with TRBJ2-7, with D perhaps matching TRBD1 (5 bases). Between the trimmed V and J ends, which lost 0 bases and 3 bases, there was a span of 10 bases. This CDR3 is built from 14 residues. Germline-derived CDR1 and CDR2 are SGHDT and YYEEEE. The CDR3 protein is CASSLGGSYYEQYF. The CDR3 DNA reads as TGTGCCAGCAGCTTGGGGGGCAGTTACTACGAGCAGTACTTC.

This chain connects TRBV15 to TRBJ1-4; 9 bases line up with TRBD1. The V gene end was trimmed by 5 bases and the J gene end by 7 bases; junction bases not matched to a gene: 11. This CDR3 is 16 amino acids long. Germline values: CDR1 LNHNV, CDR2 YYDKDF (reference sequence). The CDR3 DNA sequence: TGTGCCACCAGCGCACCCACCGGGACAGGGCGTGAAAAACTGTTTTTT. As protein: CATSAPTGTGREKLFF.

V is TRBV13 and J is TRBJ2-1, with D perhaps matching TRBD1 (5 bases). The germline V gene encodes CDR1 PRHDT and CDR2 FYEKMQ (reference sequence). Trimming removed 2 bases at V and 7 bases at J, with 9 bases between. This CDR3 spans 13 amino acids. CDR3: CASSLFSGNEQFF. The CDR3 DNA follows: TGTGCCAGCAGCTTATTTTCAGGGAATGAGCAGTTCTTC.

This sequence joins TRBV18 and TRBJ2-5, with 9 positions matching TRBD1. Germline CDR1 and CDR2: KGHSH and LQKENI. With 0 bases clipped from V and 1 base from J, the junction kept 3 bases outside the gene matches. The CDR3 covers 16 residues. The CDR3 loop reads CASSPPETGGQETQYF. The CDR3 DNA is TGTGCCAGCTCACCACCGGAGACAGGGGGCCAAGAGACCCAGTACTTC.

The CDR3 reads CASSYGRNSGQILPLHF. The CDR3 DNA sequence: TGTGCCAGCAGTTATGGGCGCAACTCAGGACAGATCCTCCCCCTCCACTTT. The chain combines TRBV11-2 with TRBJ1-6; the D gene is possibly TRBD1 (6 bases). The CDR3 spans 17 residues. Germline values: CDR1 SGHAT, CDR2 FQNNGV. V was cut by 6 bases and J by 13 bases, with 28 bases left in between.

V and J are TRBV15 and TRBJ2-7; 7 bases are a match to TRBD1. Germline-derived CDR1 and CDR2 are LNHNV and YYDKDF (reference sequence). The CDR3 totals 13 residues. Trimming took 4 bases from V and 6 from J; bases not matched to a gene: 6. CDR3 amino acids: CATSKNRGLEQYF. In nucleotides, the CDR3 is TGTGCCACCAGCAAAAACAGGGGTCTCGAGCAGTACTTC. Combining the CDR3 with reference TRBV15 and TRBJ2-7 gives the whole variable domain DAMVIQNPRYQVTQFGKPVTLSCSQTLNHNVMYWYQQKSSQAPKLLFHYYDKDFNNEADTPDNFQSRRPNTSFCFLDIRSPGLGDTAMYLCATSKNRGLEQYFGPGTRLTVT.

V gene TRBV10-3 combines with J gene TRBJ1-1; 8 nucleotides match TRBD1. This CDR3 is 14 amino acids long. J was trimmed by 1 base and V by 5 bases; bases with no gene match: 3. Germline V CDR1 and CDR2: ENHRY, SYGVKD. In DNA, the CDR3 is TGTGCCATCAGTCCCGGGACAGGGAACACTGAAGCTTTCTTT. As protein: CAISPGTGNTEAFF.

This clone turned up a few times. This rearrangement joins TRBV7-2 to TRBJ1-2; D unclear. The CDR3 is 14 residues long. V was pared by 1 base and J by 3 bases, with 9 bases between. Germline V gene sequence: CDR1 SGHTA, CDR2 FQGNSA. DNA for the CDR3: TGTGCCAGCAGCTTAGATCAGTCCTACTATGGCTACACCTTC. Translated, it gives CASSLDQSYYGYTF.

This rearrangement joins TRBV7-8 to TRBJ2-5; 7 nucleotides match TRBD1. The J segment lost 5 bases and the V segment lost 5 bases, leaving 5 bases of the junction unmatched. CDR1 is SGHVS, CDR2 FQNEAQ, per germline. The CDR3 is made up of 13 amino acids. This CDR3 is CASSRDRRETQYF. DNA of the CDR3: TGTGCCAGCAGCCGGGACAGACGGGAGACCCAGTACTTC.

V usage is TRBV5-6 and J usage is TRBJ1-1; D is uncertain. The CDR3 runs to 13 residues. CDR1 is SGHDT and CDR2 is YYEEEE in the germline V gene. The germline V and J ends were trimmed by 3 bases and 4 bases, with 10 bases remaining between them. CDR3 amino acids: CASSWVRFTEAFF. CDR3 DNA sequence: TGTGCCAGCAGCTGGGTCAGGTTCACTGAAGCTTTCTTT.

The chain couples TRBV11-2 to TRBJ2-3, with TRBD2 as a possible D gene (6 bases). The CDR3 is 19 residues long. V was cut by 5 bases and J by 3 bases, with 27 bases left in between. Germline V gene sequence: CDR1 SGHAT, CDR2 FQNNGV. The CDR3 sequence: CASSHATHPGDPRTDTQYF. CDR3 sequence (DNA): TGTGCCAGCAGCCACGCGACCCATCCGGGGGACCCAAGAACAGATACGCAGTATTTT.

The chain carries TRBV10-3 and TRBJ2-1, with 9 positions matching TRBD2. There are 19 residues in the CDR3. CDR1 and CDR2 (germline): ENHRY, SYGVKD. Germline trimming cut 6 bases from V and 1 base from J; bases unmatched to any gene: 16. The CDR3 DNA reads TGTGCCATCAGGAGGGGGGTAGCGGGAGCCCCGGGGTCCTACAATGAGCAGTTCTTC. Its translation: CAIRRGVAGAPGSYNEQFF.

The rearrangement uses TRBV5-1 and TRBJ1-5; the D is unclear. The ends were cut back, 2 bases at V and 5 bases at J, with 8 bases in the middle. The germline gives CDR1 SGHRS, CDR2 YFSETQ. The CDR3 consists of 13 residues. CDR3 protein: CASSLGRDQPQHF. The CDR3 DNA is TGCGCCAGCAGCTTAGGGAGAGATCAGCCCCAGCATTTT.